The text below deals with one TCR beta chain. The antigen is not known. Deep-level assay runs were performed. Data came from immunoSEQ multiplex PCR; TCRdb stores just in-frame clones and leaves some out. The table has about 2.4 million clones, over 85% seen once. V lost 7 bases, J lost 0 bases, and 16 bases lay in between. The CDR3 length is 16 residues. Germline V gene sequence: CDR1 SQVTM, CDR2 ANQGSEA. Every one of the donors was a Caucasian adult that lived in Nashville, Tennessee. These data are taken from a study of shared clonotypes between healthy human individuals. Study conclusions and caveats: Clonotypes not shared had lower generation probabilities than those common to all four donors.

This receptor was identified in a man aged 18 to 35 in good health. Some clones in this sample may be carry-over from other donors' samples. V is TRBV29-1 and J is TRBJ2-6, with TRBD1 as a possible D gene (6 bases). The source material was naive CD4+ T cells from PBMCs. As to subset: CD45RA+ positively selected. DNA of the CDR3: TGCAGCGCCGTCGCGACAGGTCCCTCTGGGGCCAACGTCCTGACTTTC. Translating it yields CSAVATGPSGANVLTF.